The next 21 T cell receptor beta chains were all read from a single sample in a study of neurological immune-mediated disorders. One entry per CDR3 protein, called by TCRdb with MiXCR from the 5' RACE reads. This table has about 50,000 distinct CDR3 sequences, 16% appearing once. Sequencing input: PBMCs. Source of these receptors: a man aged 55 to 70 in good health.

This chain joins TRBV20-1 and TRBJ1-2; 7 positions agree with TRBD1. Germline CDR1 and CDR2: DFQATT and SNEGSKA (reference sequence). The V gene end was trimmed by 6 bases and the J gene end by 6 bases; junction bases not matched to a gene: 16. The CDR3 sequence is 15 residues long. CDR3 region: CSARQGGLGGDGYTF. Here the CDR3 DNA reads TGCAGTGCCCGACAGGGAGGTTTAGGTGGGGATGGCTACACCTTC.

The DNA for the CDR3 is TGTGCCTGGAGTACGGGGGGGCCAGATACGCAGTATTTT. Its translation is CAWSTGGPDTQYF. The chain links TRBV30 to TRBJ2-3; 8 positions agree with TRBD2. The germline V gene encodes CDR1 GTSNPN and CDR2 SVGIG (reference sequence). V shed 2 bases, J shed 4 bases, and the junction held 2 bases outside the gene matches. The CDR3 is made up of 13 amino acids.

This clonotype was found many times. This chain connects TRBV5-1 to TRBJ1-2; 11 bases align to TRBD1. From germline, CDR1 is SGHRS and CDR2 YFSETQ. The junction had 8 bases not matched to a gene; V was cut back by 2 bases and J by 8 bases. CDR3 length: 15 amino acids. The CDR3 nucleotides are TGCGCCAGCAGCTTCCAACCGGGACAGGGGGACGGCTACACCTTC. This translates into CASSFQPGQGDGYTF. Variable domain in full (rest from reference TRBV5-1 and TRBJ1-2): KAGVTQTPRYLIKTRGQQVTLSCSPISGHRSVSWYQQTPGQGLQFLFEYFSETQRNKGNFPGRFSGRQFSNSRSEMNVSTLELGDSALYLCASSFQPGQGDGYTFGSGTRLTVV.

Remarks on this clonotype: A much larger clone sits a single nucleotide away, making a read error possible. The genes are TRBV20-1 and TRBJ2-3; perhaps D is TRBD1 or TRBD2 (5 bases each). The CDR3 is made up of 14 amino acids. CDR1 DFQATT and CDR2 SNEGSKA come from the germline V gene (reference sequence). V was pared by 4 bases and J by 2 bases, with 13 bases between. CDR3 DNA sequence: TGCAGTGCTATGGGGACCGCCCTCACAGATACGCAGTATTTT. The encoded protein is CSAMGTALTDTQYF.

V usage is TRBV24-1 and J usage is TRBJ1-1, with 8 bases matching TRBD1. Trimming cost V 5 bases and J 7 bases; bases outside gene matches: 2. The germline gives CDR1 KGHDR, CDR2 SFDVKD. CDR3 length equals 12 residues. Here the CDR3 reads CATSAGGDEAFF. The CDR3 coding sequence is TGTGCCACCAGTGCAGGGGGCGATGAAGCTTTCTTT.

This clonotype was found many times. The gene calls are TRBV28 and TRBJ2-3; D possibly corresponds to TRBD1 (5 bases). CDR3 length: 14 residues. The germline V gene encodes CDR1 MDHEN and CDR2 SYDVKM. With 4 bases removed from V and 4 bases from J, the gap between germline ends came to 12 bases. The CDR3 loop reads CASSSGRWSDTQYF. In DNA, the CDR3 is TGTGCCAGCAGTTCAGGGCGATGGTCAGATACGCAGTATTTT.

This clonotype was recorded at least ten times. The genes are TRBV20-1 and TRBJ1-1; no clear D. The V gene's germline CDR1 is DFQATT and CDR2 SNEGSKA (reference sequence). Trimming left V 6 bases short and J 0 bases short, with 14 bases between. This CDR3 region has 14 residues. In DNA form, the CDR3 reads TGCAGTGCCATGGCCGCCTCCATGAACACTGAAGCTTTCTTT. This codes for CSAMAASMNTEAFF.

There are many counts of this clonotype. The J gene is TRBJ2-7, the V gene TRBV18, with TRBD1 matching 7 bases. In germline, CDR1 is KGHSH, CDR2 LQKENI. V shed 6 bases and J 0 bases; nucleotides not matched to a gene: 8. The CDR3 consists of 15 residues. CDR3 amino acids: CASSRGGHPSYEQYF. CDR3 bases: TGTGCCAGCTCCCGAGGGGGCCACCCCTCCTACGAGCAGTACTTC.

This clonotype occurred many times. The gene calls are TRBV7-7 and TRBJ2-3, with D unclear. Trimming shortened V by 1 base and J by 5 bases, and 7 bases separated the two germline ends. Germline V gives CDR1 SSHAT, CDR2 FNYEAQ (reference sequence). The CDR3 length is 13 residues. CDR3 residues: CASSLDSGDTQYF. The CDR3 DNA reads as TGTGCCAGCAGCTTAGATTCGGGAGATACGCAGTATTTT.

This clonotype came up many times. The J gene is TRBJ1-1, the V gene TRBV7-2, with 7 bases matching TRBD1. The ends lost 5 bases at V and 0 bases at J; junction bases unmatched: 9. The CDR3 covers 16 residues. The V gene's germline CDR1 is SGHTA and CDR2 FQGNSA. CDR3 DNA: TGTGCCAGCAGCCCCAGGGGGGCTAGAATGAACACTGAAGCTTTCTTT. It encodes CASSPRGARMNTEAFF.

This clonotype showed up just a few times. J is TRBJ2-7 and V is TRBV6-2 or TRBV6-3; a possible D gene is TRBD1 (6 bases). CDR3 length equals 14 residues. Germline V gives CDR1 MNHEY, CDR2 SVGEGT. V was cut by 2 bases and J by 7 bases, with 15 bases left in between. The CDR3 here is CASSYRTATIEQYF. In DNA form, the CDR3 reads TGTGCCAGCAGTTACAGGACAGCCACTATTGAGCAGTACTTC.

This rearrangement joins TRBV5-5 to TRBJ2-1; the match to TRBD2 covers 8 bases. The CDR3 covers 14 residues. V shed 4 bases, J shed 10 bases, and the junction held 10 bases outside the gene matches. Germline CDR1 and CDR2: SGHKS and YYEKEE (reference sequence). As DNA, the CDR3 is TGTGCCAGCAGCCCCGGGACTAGTCCCGGAGAGCAGTTCTTC. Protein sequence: CASSPGTSPGEQFF.

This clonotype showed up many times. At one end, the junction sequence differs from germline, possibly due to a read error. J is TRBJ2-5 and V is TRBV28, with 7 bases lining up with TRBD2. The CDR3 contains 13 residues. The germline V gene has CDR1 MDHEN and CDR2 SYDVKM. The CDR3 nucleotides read TGTGCCAGCAGCCAACCCGCGGTAGCGGGTATCCTCTTC. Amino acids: CASSQPAVAGILF.

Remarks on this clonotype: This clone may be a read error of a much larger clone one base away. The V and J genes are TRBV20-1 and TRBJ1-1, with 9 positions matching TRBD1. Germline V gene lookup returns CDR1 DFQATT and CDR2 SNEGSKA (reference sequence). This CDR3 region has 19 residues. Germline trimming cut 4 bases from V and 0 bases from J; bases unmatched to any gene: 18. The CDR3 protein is CSAKRLPDRGRYMNTEAFF. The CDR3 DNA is TGCAGTGCTAAACGACTCCCGGACAGGGGACGTTACATGAACACTGAAGCTTTCTTT.

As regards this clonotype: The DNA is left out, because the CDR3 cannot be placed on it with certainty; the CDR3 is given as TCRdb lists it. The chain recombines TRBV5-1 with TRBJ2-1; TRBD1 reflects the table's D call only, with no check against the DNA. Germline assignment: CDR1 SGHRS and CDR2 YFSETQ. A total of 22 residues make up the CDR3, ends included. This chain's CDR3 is CASSFYICSASGPRHSYNEQFF.

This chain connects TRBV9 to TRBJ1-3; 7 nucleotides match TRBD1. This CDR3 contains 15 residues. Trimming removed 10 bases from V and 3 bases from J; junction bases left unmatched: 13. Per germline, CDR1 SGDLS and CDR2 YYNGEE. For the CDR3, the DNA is TGTGCCGCTTCCACGGGGGACAGCCTTGGAAACACCATATATTTT. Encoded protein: CAASTGDSLGNTIYF.

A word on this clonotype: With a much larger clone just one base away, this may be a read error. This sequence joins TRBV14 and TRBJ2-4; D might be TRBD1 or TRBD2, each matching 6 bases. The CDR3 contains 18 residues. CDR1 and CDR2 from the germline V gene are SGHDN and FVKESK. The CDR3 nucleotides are TGTCCCAGCAGCCAAGATCGTCCGGGGGCCAAGGGCAAAAACATTCAGTACTTC. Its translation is CPSSQDRPGAKGKNIQYF. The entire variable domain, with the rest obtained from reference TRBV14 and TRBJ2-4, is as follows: EAGVTQFPSHSVIEKGQTVTLRCDPISGHDNLYWYRRVMGKEIKFLLHFVKESKQDESGMPNNRFLAERTGGTYSTLKVQPAELEDSGVYFCPSSQDRPGAKGKNIQYFGAGTRLSVL.

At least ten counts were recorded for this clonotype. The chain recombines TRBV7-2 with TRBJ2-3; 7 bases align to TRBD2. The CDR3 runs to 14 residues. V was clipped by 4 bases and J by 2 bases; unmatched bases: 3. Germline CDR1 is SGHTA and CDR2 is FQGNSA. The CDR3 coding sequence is TGTGCCAGCAGCTCAGGGACTATCACAGATACGCAGTATTTT. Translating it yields CASSSGTITDTQYF. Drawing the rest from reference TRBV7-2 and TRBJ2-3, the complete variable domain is GAGVSQSPSNKVTEKGKDVELRCDPISGHTALYWYRQSLGQGLEFLIYFQGNSAPDKSGLPSDRFSAERTGGSVSTLTIQRTQQEDSAVYLCASSSGTITDTQYFGPGTRLTVL.

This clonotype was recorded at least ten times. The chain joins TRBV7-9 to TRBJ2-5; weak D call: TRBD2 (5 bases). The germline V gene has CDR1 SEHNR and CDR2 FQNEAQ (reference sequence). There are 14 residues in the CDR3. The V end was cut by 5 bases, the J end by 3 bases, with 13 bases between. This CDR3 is CASSLLRGKETQYF. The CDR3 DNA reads TGTGCCAGCAGCCTACTCCGGGGAAAAGAGACCCAGTACTTC.

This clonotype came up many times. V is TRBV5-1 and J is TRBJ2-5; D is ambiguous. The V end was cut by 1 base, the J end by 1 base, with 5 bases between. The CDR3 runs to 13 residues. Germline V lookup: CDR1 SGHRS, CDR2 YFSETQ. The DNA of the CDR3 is TGCGCCAGCAGCTTGCCTACCCAAGAGACCCAGTACTTC. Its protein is CASSLPTQETQYF.

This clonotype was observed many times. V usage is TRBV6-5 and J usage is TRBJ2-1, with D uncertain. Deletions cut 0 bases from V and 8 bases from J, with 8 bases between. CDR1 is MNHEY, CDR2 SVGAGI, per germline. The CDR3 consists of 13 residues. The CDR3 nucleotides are TGTGCCAGCAGTTACTCAGGCCGGGATGAGCAGTTCTTC. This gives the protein CASSYSGRDEQFF.